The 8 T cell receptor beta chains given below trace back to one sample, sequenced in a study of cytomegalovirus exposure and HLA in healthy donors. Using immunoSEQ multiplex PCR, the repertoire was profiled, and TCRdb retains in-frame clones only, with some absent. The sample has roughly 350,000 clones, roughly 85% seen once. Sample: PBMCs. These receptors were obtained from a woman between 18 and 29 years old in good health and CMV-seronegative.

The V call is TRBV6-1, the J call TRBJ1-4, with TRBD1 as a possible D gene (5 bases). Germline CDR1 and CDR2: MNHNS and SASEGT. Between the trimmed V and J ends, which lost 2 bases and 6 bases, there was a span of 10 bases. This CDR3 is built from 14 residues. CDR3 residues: CASSERGVDEKLFF. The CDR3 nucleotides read TGTGCCAGCAGTGAACGGGGGGTTGATGAAAAACTGTTTTTT.

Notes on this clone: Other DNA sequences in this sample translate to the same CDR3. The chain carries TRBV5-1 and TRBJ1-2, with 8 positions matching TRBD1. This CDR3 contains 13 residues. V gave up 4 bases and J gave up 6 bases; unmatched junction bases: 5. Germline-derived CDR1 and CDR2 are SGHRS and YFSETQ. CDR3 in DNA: TGCGCCAGCAGCCCCGACAGGGGCGATGGCTACACCTTC. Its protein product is CASSPDRGDGYTF.

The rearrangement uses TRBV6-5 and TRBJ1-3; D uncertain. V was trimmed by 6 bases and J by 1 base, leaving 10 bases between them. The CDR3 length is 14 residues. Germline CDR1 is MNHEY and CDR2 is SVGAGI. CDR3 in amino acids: CASSQTGSGNTIYF. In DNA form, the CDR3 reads TGTGCCAGCAGCCAGACCGGGTCTGGAAACACCATATATTTT.

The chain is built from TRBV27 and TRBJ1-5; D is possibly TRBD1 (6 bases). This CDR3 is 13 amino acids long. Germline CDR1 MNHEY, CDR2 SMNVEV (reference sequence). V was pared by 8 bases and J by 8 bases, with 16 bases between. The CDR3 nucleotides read TGTGCCAGCGCCAGAACAGGGATCGAGCCCCAGCATTTT. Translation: CASARTGIEPQHF.

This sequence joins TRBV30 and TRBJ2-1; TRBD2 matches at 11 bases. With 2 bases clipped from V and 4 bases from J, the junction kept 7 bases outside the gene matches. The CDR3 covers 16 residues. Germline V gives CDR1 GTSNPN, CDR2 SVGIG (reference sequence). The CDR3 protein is CAWSRAGTSGYNEQFF. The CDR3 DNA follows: TGTGCCTGGAGTCGTGCCGGGACTAGCGGATACAATGAGCAGTTCTTC.

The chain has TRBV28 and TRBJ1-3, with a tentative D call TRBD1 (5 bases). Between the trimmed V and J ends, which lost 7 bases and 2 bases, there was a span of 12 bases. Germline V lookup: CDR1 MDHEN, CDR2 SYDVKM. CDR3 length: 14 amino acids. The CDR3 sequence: CASTWGVTGNTIYF. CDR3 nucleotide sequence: TGTGCCAGCACCTGGGGGGTAACTGGAAACACCATATATTTT.

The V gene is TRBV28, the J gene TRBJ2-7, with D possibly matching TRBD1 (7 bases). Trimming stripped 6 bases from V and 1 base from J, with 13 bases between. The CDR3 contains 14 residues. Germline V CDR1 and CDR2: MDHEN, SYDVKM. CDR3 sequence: CASRRDSTSYEQYF. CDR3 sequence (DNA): TGTGCCAGCAGGCGGGACAGTACTTCCTACGAGCAGTACTTC.

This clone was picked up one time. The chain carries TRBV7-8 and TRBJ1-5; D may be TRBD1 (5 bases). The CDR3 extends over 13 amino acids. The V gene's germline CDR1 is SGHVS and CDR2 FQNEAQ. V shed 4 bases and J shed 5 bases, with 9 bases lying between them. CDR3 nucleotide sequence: TGTGCCAGCAGCTACCAGGGTGATCAGCCCCAGCATTTT. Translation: CASSYQGDQPQHF.